The next 2 T cell receptor beta chains were all read from a single sample in a study of blood T cell repertoires in COVID-19. Sequencing used immunoSEQ multiplex PCR; TCRdb keeps in-frame clones, though not all of them. The sample consists of some 20,000 clones, around 87% of them appearing once. The specimen was peripheral blood. These receptors originate from a human donor in a cohort sampled during active COVID-19.

The gene calls are TRBV28 and TRBJ2-1, with D tentatively TRBD2 (6 bases). Trimming took off 6 bases at V and 0 bases at J, with 12 bases between the two ends. The CDR3 runs to 15 residues. The germline CDR1 and CDR2 sequences are MDHEN and SYDVKM. CDR3 sequence: CASSSSGLSYNEQFF. The CDR3, as DNA: TGTGCCAGCAGCTCTTCGGGACTCTCCTACAATGAGCAGTTCTTC.

The chain joins TRBV5-1 to TRBJ2-2, with 9 bases identical to TRBD1. The J segment lost 5 bases and the V segment lost 0 bases, leaving 2 bases of the junction unmatched. The germline V gene encodes CDR1 SGHRS and CDR2 YFSETQ. The CDR3 covers 15 residues. CDR3 DNA sequence: TGCGCCAGCAGCTTGGTGACAGGGGGGACCGGGGAGCTGTTTTTT. Protein: CASSLVTGGTGELFF.